The source of this TCR beta chain is a study of post-analysis software for immune sequencing data. Findings and caveats of the study: Patients showed TRBV5-6, TRBV5-1 and TRBV20-1 among five TRBV segments more frequent than in controls.

Presence of unique molecular identifiers characterized the TCR beta cDNA libraries. Starting from around 0.96 to 9.9 million T cells, the study yielded about 500,000 cDNA molecules. TCRdb processed the PCR reads anew with MiXCR; each CDR3 protein has one entry. This table has hundreds of thousands of distinct CDR3 sequences, roughly three fifths appearing once. On this clonotype itself: What it binds is unknown.

This CDR3 has 12 amino acids. CDR1 and CDR2 (germline): SGHRS, YFSETQ. The V call is TRBV5-1, the J call TRBJ2-5, with D possibly matching TRBD1 (5 bases). The better agreement between TRBJ2-7 and the DNA end casts doubt on the J call. The sample was blood. The receptor's source is a girl aged 2-9 years with multiple sclerosis. CDR3 bases: TGCGCCAGCAGCCTAGGGGAAAACGAGCAGTACTTC. It codes for CASSLGENEQYF.